The present T cell receptor (beta chain) was sequenced within a study of blood T cell repertoires in COVID-19. Across the study: Both acute and convalescent COVID-19 samples were obtained from the United States, Italy and Spain. Sample material is recorded as cDNA or gDNA derived from T cells, B-cell-depleted T cells, or PBMCs.

The V gene lost 6 bases and the J gene lost 1 base, with 16 bases spanning the gap. The CDR3 length is 15 residues. Germline V lookup: CDR1 SQVTM, CDR2 ANQGSEA. How the authors handled the data: Amplification of reference gene primers was used by the study to estimate nucleated cell counts. Using immunoSEQ multiplex PCR, the repertoire was profiled, and TCRdb retains in-frame clones only, with some absent. The V and J calls and the clone size are those of that table, but D and trimming were determined from the DNA. The sample shows a few hundred thousand clones, approximately 88% of them seen only once. This clone showed up just a few times.

The specimen sequenced was peripheral blood. This chain joins TRBV29-1 and TRBJ1-5, with D perhaps TRBD1 (5 bases). The TCR sequence derives from a man younger than 35 who had recovered from COVID-19. The CDR3, as DNA: TGCAGCGTCGCGAACAATACAGGCAGCAATCAGCCCCAGCATTTT. Its translation is CSVANNTGSNQPQHF.